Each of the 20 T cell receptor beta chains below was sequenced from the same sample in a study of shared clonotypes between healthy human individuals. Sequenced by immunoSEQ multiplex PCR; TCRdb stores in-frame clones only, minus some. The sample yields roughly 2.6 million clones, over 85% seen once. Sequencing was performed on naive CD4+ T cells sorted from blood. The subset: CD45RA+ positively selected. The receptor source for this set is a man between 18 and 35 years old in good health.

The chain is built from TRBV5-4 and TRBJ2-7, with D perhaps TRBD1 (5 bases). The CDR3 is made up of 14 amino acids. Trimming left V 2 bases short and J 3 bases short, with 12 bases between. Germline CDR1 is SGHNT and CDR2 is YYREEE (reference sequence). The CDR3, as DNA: TGTGCCAGCAGCTTAGGTAGACAGAACTACGAGCAGTACTTC. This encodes CASSLGRQNYEQYF.

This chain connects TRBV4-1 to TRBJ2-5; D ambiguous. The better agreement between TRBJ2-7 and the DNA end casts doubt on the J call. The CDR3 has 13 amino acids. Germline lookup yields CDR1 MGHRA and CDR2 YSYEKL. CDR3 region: CASSQETAYEQYF. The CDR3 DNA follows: TGCGCCAGCAGCCAAGAAACAGCCTACGAGCAGTACTTC.

CDR3 sequence reads: CASSLQGWGYTF. CDR3 in DNA: TGTGCCAGCAGTCTTCAGGGCTGGGGCTACACCTTC. The J gene is TRBJ1-2, the V gene TRBV28, with a tentative D call TRBD1 (5 bases). Germline V CDR1 and CDR2: MDHEN, SYDVKM. The CDR3 covers 12 residues. V gave up 5 bases and J gave up 8 bases, with 12 bases separating them.

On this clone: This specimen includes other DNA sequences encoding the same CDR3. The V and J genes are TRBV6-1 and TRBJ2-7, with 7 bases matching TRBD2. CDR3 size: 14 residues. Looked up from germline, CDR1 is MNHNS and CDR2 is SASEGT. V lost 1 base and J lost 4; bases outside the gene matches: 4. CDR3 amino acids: CASSEGGGRYEQYF. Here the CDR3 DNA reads TGTGCCAGCAGTGAAGGGGGGGGACGATACGAGCAGTACTTC.

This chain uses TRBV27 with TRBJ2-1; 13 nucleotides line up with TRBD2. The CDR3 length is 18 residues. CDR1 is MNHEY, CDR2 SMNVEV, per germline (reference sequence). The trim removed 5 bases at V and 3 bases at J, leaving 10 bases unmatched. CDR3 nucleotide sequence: TGTGCCAGCAGTCTCTGGACTAGCGGGAGCCCCCTCTACAATGAGCAGTTCTTC. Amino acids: CASSLWTSGSPLYNEQFF.

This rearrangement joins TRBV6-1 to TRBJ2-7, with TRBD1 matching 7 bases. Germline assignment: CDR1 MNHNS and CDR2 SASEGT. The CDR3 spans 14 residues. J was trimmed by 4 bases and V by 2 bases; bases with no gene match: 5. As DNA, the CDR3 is TGTGCCAGCAGTGAACCAAACAGGGGTTACGAGCAGTACTTC. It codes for CASSEPNRGYEQYF.

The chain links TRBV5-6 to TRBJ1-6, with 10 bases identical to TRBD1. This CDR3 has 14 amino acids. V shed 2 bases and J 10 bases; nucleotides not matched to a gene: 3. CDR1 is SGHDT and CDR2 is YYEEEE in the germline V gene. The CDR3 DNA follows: TGTGCCAGCAGCTTAGGGACAGGGGAATCACCCCTCCACTTT. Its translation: CASSLGTGESPLHF.

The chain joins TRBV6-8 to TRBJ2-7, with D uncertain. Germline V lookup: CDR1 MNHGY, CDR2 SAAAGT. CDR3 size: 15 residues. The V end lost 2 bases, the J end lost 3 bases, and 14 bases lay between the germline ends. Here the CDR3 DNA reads TGTGCCAGCAGTTACATGGGTGGCGCCTACTACGAGCAGTACTTC. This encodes CASSYMGGAYYEQYF.

Here the CDR3 reads CASSVISGRLGEQYF. In DNA form, the CDR3 reads TGTGCCAGCAGTGTGATTAGCGGGAGGCTAGGCGAGCAGTACTTC. The rearrangement joins TRBV2 to TRBJ2-7, with 10 nucleotides matching TRBD2. Per germline, CDR1 SNHLY and CDR2 FYNNEI. The CDR3 spans 15 residues. With V trimmed by 4 bases and J by 6 bases, 9 bases remained unmatched.

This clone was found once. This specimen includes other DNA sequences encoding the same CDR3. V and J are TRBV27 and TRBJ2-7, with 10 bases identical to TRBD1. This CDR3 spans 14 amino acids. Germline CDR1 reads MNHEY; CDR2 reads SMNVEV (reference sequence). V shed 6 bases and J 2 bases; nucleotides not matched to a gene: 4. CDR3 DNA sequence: TGTGCCAGCAGCCGACAGGGGGCGACCTACGAGCAGTACTTC. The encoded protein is CASSRQGATYEQYF.

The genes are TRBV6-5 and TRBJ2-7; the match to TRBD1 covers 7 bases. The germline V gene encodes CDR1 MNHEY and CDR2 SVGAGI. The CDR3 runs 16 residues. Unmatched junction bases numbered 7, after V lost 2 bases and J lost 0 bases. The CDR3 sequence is CASSYEAAGGSYEQYF. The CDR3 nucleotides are TGTGCCAGCAGTTACGAGGCGGCAGGGGGCTCCTACGAGCAGTACTTC.

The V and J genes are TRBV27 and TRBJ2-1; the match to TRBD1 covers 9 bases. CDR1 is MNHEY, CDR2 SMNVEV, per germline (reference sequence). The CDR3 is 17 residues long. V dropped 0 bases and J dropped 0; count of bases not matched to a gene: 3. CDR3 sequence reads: CASSLSDRGFSYNEQFF. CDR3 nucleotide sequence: TGTGCCAGCAGTTTATCCGACAGGGGGTTCTCCTACAATGAGCAGTTCTTC.

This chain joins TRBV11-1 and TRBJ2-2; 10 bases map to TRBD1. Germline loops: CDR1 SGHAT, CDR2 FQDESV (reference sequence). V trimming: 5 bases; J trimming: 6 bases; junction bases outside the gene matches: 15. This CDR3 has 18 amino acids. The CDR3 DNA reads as TGTGCCAGCAGCCATCGGACAGGGGGTGTGAGAGGCGCCGGGGAGCTGTTTTTT. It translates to CASSHRTGGVRGAGELFF.

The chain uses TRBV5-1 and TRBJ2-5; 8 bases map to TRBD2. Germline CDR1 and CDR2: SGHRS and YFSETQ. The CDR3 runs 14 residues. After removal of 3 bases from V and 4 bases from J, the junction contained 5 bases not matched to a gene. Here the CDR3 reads CASSWGAGGETQYF. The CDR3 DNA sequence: TGCGCCAGCAGCTGGGGGGCGGGAGGAGAGACCCAGTACTTC.

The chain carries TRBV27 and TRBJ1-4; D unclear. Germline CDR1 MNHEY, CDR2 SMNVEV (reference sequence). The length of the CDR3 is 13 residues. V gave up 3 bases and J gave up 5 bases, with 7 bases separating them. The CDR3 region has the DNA TGTGCCAGCAGTTTTCGACCCAATGAAAAACTGTTTTTT. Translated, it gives CASSFRPNEKLFF.

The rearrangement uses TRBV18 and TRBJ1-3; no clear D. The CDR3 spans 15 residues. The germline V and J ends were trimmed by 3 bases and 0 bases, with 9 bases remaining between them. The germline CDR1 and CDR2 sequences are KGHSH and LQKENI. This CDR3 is CASSPTANSGNTIYF. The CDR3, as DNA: TGTGCCAGCTCACCGACGGCGAACTCTGGAAACACCATATATTTT.

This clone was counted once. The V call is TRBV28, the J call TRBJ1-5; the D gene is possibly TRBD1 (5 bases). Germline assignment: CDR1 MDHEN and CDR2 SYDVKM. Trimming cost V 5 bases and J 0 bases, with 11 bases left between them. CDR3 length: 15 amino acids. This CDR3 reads CASSGAKRSNQPQHF. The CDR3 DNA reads TGTGCCAGCAGTGGGGCCAAACGTAGCAATCAGCCCCAGCATTTT.

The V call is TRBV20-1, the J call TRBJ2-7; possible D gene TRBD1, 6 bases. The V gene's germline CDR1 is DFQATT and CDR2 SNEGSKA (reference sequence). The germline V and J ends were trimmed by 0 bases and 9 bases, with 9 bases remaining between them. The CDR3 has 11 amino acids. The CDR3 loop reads CSARDQGGQYF. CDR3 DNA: TGCAGTGCTAGAGATCAAGGGGGGCAGTACTTC.

CDR3 nucleotide sequence: TGTGCCAGCTACGGAGGATCCCAAGAGACCCAGTACTTC. Its protein is CASYGGSQETQYF. The genes are TRBV2 and TRBJ2-5; the D gene is possibly TRBD2 (5 bases). CDR3 length equals 13 residues. The V end was cut by 8 bases, the J end by 1 base, with 11 bases between. Per germline, CDR1 SNHLY and CDR2 FYNNEI.

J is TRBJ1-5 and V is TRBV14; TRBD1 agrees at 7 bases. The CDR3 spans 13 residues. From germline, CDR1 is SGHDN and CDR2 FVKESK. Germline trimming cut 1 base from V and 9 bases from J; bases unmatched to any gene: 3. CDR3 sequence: CASSQGQGRPQHF. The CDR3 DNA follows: TGTGCCAGCAGCCAAGGACAGGGACGGCCCCAGCATTTT.